The clone carrying this T cell receptor beta chain was detected ten times or more. No antigen is known for it. This entry comes from a study of response to subunit inactivated influenza vaccine. Overall study findings and caveats: Each seasonal influenza vaccination, the authors suggested, recruits few new T cells.

The V segment lost 4 bases and the J segment 0 bases; nucleotides outside the gene matches: 9. This CDR3 contains 17 residues. The germline gives CDR1 LGHNA, CDR2 YSLEER. Via MiXCR, TCRdb re-called the RT-PCR reads, giving one row per CDR3 protein. Of more than 450,000 distinct CDR3 sequences listed, under 9% are singletons. Sample: PBMCs from blood, taken 23 to 25 months after vaccination. This receptor was obtained from a man aged 50-75 years who received an inactivated influenza vaccine. The chain links TRBV4-3 to TRBJ2-1; 7 bases match TRBD2. The CDR3 DNA reads TGCGCCAGCAGCCCCGACCCCGGGGGGAGCTCCTACAATGAGCAGTTCTTC. Protein: CASSPDPGGSSYNEQFF.